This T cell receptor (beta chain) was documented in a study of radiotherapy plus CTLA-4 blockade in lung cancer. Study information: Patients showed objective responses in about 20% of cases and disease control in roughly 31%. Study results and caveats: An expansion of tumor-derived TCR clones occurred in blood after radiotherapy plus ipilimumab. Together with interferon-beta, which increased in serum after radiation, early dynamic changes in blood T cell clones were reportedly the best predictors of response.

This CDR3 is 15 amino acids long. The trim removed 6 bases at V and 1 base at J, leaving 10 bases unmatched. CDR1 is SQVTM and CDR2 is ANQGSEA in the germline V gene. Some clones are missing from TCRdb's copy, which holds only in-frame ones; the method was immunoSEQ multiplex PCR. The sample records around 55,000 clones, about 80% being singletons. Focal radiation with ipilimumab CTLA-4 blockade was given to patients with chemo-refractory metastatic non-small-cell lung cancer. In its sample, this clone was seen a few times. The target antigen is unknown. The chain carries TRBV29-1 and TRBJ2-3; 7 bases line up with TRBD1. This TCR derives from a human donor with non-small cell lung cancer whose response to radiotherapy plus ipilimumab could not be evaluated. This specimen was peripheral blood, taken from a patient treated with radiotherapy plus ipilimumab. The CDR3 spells CSVPLSGTGTDTQYF. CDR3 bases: TGCAGCGTCCCACTATCCGGGACAGGCACAGATACGCAGTATTTT.